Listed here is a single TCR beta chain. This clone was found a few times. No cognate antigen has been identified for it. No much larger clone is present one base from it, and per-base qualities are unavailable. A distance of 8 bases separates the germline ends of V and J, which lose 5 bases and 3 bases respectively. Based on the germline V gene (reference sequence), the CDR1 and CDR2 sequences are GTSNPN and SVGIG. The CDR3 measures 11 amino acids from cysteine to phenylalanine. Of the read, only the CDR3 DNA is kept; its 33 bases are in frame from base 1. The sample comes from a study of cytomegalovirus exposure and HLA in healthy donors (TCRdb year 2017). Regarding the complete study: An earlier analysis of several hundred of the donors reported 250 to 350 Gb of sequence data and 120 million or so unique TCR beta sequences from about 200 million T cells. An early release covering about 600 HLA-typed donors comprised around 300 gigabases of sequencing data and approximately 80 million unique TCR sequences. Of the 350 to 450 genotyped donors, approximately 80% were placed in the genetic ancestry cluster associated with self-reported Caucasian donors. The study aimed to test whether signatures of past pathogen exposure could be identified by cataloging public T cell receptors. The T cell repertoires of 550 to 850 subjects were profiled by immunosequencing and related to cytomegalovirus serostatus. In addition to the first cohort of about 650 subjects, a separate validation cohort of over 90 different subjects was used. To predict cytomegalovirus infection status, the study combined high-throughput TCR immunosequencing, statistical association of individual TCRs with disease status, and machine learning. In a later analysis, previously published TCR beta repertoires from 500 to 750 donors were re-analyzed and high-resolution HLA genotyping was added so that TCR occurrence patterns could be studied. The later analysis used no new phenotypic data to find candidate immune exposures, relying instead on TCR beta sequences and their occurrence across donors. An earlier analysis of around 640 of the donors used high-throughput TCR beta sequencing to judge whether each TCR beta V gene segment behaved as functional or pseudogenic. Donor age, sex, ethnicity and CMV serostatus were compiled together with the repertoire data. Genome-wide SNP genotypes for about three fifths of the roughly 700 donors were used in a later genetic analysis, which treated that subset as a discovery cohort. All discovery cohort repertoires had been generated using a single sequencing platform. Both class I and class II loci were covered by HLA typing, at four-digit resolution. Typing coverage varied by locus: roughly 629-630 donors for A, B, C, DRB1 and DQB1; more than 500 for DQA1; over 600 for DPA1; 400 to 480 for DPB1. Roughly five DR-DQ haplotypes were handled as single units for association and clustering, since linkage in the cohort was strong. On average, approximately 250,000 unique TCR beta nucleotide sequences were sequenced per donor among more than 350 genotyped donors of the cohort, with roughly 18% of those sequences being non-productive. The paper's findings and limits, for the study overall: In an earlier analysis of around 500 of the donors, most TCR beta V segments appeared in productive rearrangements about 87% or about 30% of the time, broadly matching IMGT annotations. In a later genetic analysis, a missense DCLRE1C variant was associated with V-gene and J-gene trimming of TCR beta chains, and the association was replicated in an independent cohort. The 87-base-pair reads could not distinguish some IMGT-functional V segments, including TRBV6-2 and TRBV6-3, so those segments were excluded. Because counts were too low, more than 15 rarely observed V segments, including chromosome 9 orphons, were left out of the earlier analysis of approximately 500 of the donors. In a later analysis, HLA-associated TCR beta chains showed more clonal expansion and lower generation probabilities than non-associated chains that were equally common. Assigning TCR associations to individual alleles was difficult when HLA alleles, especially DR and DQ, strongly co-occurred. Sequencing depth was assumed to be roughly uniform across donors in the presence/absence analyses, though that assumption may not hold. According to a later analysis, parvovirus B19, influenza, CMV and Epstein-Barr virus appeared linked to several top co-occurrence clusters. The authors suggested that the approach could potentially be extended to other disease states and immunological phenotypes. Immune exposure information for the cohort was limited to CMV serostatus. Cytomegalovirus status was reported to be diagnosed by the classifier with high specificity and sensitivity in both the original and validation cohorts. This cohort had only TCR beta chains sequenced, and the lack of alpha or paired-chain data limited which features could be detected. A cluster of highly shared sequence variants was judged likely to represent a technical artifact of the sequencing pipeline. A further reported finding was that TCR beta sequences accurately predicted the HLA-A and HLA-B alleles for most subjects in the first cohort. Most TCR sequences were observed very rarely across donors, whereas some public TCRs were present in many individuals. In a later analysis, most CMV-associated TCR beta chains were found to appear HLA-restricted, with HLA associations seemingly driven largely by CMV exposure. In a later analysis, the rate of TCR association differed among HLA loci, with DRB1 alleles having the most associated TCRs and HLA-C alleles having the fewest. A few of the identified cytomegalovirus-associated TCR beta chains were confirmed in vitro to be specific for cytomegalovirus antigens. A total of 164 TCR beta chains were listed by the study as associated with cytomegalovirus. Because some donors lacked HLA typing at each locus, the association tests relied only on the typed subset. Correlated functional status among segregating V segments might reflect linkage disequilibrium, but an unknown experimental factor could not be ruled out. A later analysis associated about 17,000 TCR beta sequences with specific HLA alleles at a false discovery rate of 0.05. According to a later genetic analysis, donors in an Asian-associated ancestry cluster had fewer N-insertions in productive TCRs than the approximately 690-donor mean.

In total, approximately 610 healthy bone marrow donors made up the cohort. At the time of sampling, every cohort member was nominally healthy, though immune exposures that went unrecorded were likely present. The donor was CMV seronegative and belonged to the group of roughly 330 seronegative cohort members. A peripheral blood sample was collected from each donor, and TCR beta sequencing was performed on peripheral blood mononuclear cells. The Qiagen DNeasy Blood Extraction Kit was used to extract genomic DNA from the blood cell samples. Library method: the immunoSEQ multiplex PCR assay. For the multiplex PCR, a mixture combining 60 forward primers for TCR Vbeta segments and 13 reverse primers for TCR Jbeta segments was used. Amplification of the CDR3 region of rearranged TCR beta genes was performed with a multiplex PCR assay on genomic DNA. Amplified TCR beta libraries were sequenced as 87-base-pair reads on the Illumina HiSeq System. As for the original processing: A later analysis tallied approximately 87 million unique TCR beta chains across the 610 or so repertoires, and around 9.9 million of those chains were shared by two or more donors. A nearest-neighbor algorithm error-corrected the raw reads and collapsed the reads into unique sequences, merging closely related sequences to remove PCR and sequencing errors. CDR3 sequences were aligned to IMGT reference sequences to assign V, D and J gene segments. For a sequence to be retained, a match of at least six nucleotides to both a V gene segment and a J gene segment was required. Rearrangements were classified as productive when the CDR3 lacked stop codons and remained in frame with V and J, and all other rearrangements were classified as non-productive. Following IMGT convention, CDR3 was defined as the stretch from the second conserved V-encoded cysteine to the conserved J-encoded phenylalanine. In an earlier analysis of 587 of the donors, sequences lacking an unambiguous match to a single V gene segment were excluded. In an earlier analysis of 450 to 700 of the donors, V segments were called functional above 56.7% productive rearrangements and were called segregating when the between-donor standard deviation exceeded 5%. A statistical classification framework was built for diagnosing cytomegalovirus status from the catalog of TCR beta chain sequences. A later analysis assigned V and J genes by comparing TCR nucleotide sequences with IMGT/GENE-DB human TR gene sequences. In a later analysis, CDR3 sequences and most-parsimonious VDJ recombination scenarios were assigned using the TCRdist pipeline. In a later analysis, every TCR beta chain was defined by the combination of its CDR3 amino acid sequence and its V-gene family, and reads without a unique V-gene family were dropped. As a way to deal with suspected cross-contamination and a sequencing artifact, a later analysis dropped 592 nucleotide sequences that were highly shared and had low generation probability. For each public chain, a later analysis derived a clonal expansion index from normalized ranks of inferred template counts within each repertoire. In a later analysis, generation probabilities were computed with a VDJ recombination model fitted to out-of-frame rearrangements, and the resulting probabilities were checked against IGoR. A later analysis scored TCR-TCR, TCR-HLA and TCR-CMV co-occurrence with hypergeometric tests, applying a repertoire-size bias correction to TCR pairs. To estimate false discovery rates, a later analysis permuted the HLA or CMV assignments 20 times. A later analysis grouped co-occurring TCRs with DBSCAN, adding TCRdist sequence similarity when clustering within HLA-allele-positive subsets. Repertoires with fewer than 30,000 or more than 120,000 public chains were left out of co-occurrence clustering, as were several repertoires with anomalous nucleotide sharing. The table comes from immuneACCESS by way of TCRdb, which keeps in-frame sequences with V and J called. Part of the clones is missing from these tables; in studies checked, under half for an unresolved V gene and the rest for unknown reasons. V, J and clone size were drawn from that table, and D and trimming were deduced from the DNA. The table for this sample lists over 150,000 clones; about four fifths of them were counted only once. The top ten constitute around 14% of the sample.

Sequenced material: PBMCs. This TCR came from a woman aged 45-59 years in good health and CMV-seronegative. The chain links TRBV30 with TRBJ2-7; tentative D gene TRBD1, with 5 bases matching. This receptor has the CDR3 CAWVDSYEQYF. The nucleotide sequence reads TGTGCCTGGGTAGACAGCTACGAGCAGTACTTC.